The 17 T cell receptor beta chains in this list originate from one sample, sequenced in a study of blood T cell repertoires in COVID-19. Repertoires were generated with immunoSEQ multiplex PCR, while TCRdb's copy carries only in-frame clones and drops some. The sample shows some 250,000 clones, around 88% of them seen only once. What was sequenced was PBMCs or T cells enriched from blood (not recorded which). Every receptor here comes from a middle-aged man who had recovered from COVID-19.

The CDR3 sequence is CASSSRSEQNNEQFF. The CDR3 nucleotides are TGTGCCAGCAGCTCTAGGTCGGAACAAAACAATGAGCAGTTCTTC. J is TRBJ2-1 and V is TRBV5-4; unclear D gene. CDR1 is SGHNT and CDR2 is YYREEE in the germline V gene (reference sequence). The V gene lost 3 bases and the J gene lost 5 bases, with 15 bases spanning the gap. The CDR3 length is 15 residues. Full variable domain (rest looked up from reference TRBV5-4 and TRBJ2-1): ETGVTQSPTHLIKTRGQQVTLRCSSQSGHNTVSWYQQALGQGPQFIFQYYREEENGRGNFPPRFSGLQFPNYSSELNVNALELDDSALYLCASSSRSEQNNEQFFGPGTRLTVL.

CDR3 DNA: TGCGCCAGCAGCCCCGGACAGGGACTTCCCTACGAGCAGTACTTC. Translation: CASSPGQGLPYEQYF. The rearrangement links TRBV5-1 to TRBJ2-7; 8 bases fit TRBD1. From germline, CDR1 is SGHRS and CDR2 YFSETQ. The CDR3 spans 15 residues. With 4 bases clipped from V and 2 bases from J, the junction kept 8 bases outside the gene matches.

The J gene is TRBJ1-1, the V gene TRBV13; 7 nucleotides align to TRBD1. The CDR3 is 15 residues long. V lost 0 bases, J lost 0 bases, and 1 base stayed unmatched. CDR1 is PRHDT and CDR2 is FYEKMQ in the germline V gene (reference sequence). CDR3 nucleotide sequence: TGTGCCAGCAGCTTAGGCGGGACAGTGAACACTGAAGCTTTCTTT. As protein: CASSLGGTVNTEAFF.

The V and J genes are TRBV6-5 and TRBJ2-7; 16 nucleotides line up with TRBD2. This CDR3 is 15 amino acids long. Looked up from germline, CDR1 is MNHEY and CDR2 is SVGAGI. With V trimmed by 5 bases and J by 4 bases, 2 bases remained unmatched. The CDR3 is CASSMGLAGGYEQYF. CDR3 coding DNA: TGTGCCAGCAGTATGGGACTAGCGGGAGGGTACGAGCAGTACTTC.

CDR3 amino acids: CASSEGQVNSYEQYF. CDR3 nucleotide sequence: TGTGCCAGTAGTGAGGGACAGGTAAACTCCTACGAGCAGTACTTC. The chain links TRBV19 to TRBJ2-7; 8 bases map to TRBD1. This CDR3 spans 15 amino acids. Germline CDR1 reads LNHDA; CDR2 reads SQIVND (reference sequence). The trim removed 5 bases at V and 0 bases at J, leaving 6 bases unmatched.

This clone was seen once. The V call is TRBV12-3 or TRBV12-4, the J call TRBJ2-7; TRBD1 is a possible D gene (6 bases). The V and J ends lost 6 bases and 5 bases respectively, with 14 bases between them. The CDR3 spans 13 residues. The CDR3 is CASSFQGSHEQYF. In DNA form, the CDR3 reads TGTGCCAGCAGCTTTCAGGGGAGCCACGAGCAGTACTTC.

The chain recombines TRBV6-5 with TRBJ2-1; D not certain. CDR3 size: 11 residues. V lost 2 bases to trimming and J lost 8 bases, with 4 bases between them. Germline V gene data show CDR1 as MNHEY and CDR2 as SVGAGI. CDR3 DNA sequence: TGTGCCAGCAGTTACGGCTATGAGCAGTTCTTC. As protein: CASSYGYEQFF.

The chain carries TRBV7-9 and TRBJ2-4; D might be TRBD1 (6 bases). CDR3 length equals 15 residues. Trimming pared 5 bases from V and 8 bases from J, leaving 19 bases between. CDR1 is SEHNR, CDR2 FQNEAQ, per germline (reference sequence). This CDR3 reads CASSAGDRGSYIQYF. The CDR3 DNA sequence: TGTGCCAGCAGCGCAGGAGATAGGGGGAGTTACATTCAGTACTTC.

The V and J genes are TRBV18 and TRBJ2-7, with 7 bases that match TRBD1. This CDR3 is built from 13 residues. Germline loops: CDR1 KGHSH, CDR2 LQKENI. The junction had 9 bases not matched to a gene; V was cut back by 6 bases and J by 7 bases. The CDR3 reads CASSRQGSEEQYF. As DNA, the CDR3 is TGTGCCAGCTCTCGACAGGGTTCCGAAGAGCAGTACTTC.

The rearrangement uses TRBV30 and TRBJ2-7; 8 bases agree with TRBD1. In germline, CDR1 is GTSNPN, CDR2 SVGIG (reference sequence). The V and J ends lost 5 bases and 3 bases, in that order; junction bases with no gene match: 6. The CDR3 has 13 amino acids. CDR3 bases: TGTGCCTGGCGGTCAGGGGGCATCTACGAGCAGTACTTC. This encodes CAWRSGGIYEQYF.

This rearrangement joins TRBV19 to TRBJ2-3, with a weak D call TRBD2 (5 bases). Germline lookup yields CDR1 LNHDA and CDR2 SQIVND (reference sequence). Trimming shortened V by 9 bases and J by 2 bases, and 12 bases separated the two germline ends. The CDR3 length is 13 residues. CDR3 sequence reads: CASTTRHTDTQYF. The CDR3 coding sequence is TGTGCCAGCACCACTAGACACACAGATACGCAGTATTTT.

This chain links TRBV5-1 with TRBJ1-1, with D unclear. The CDR3 loop spans 15 amino acids. The V gene lost 4 bases and the J gene lost 4 bases, with 17 bases spanning the gap. Germline assignment: CDR1 SGHRS and CDR2 YFSETQ. CDR3 in DNA: TGCGCCAGCAGCCCCCAATCAGAAGTTGGCACTGAAGCTTTCTTT. Residues: CASSPQSEVGTEAFF.

This chain links TRBV19 with TRBJ1-2; D is unresolved. Germline V gene lookup returns CDR1 LNHDA and CDR2 SQIVND (reference sequence). V was cut by 3 bases and J by 4 bases, with 9 bases left in between. The CDR3 spans 13 residues. The CDR3 protein is CASSIQAGYGYTF. The CDR3 DNA reads as TGTGCCAGTAGTATTCAGGCGGGCTATGGCTACACCTTC. Variable domain in full (rest from reference TRBV19 and TRBJ1-2): DGGITQSPKYLFRKEGQNVTLSCEQNLNHDAMYWYRQDPGQGLRLIYYSQIVNDFQKGDIAEGYSVSREKKESFPLTVTSAQKNPTAFYLCASSIQAGYGYTFGSGTRLTVV.

V is TRBV9 and J is TRBJ1-2; D may be TRBD1 (6 bases). The germline CDR1 and CDR2 sequences are SGDLS and YYNGEE. The CDR3 length is 15 residues. Trimming took 1 base from V and 1 from J, leaving 11 bases between them. The CDR3, as DNA: TGTGCCAGCAGCGTATTTTCAGGGGTTAACTATGGCTACACCTTC. Amino acid sequence: CASSVFSGVNYGYTF.

CDR3 coding DNA: TGTGCCAGCAGTTTATCGGAGACCCAGCGCCCTGAAGCTTTCTTT. Protein: CASSLSETQRPEAFF. J is TRBJ1-1 and V is TRBV28; no clear D gene. The V end lost 1 base, the J end lost 6 bases, and 15 bases lay between the germline ends. Germline V lookup: CDR1 MDHEN, CDR2 SYDVKM. The CDR3 consists of 15 residues.

This clone has a handful of counts. The J gene is TRBJ1-1, the V gene TRBV19; 7 bases are shared with TRBD1. J was trimmed by 2 bases and V by 9 bases; bases with no gene match: 9. CDR3 size: 14 residues. The germline V gene encodes CDR1 LNHDA and CDR2 SQIVND (reference sequence). The CDR3 loop is CASLAGTANTEAFF. CDR3 sequence (DNA): TGTGCCAGCTTGGCCGGGACAGCCAACACTGAAGCTTTCTTT.

V gene TRBV5-1 combines with J gene TRBJ1-5; the match to TRBD1 covers 7 bases. V lost 3 bases and J lost 3; bases outside the gene matches: 9. Germline V gene sequence: CDR1 SGHRS, CDR2 YFSETQ. There are 16 residues in the CDR3. The CDR3 region is CASSSHRGQINQPQHF. The CDR3 DNA sequence: TGCGCCAGCAGCTCCCACAGGGGACAAATCAATCAGCCCCAGCATTTT.